This entry lists 18 T cell receptor beta chains sequenced from one sample in a study of glioma-infiltrating T cells. TCR alpha and beta CDR3 regions were amplified from RNA using iRepertoire nested multiplex PCR. Using its own MiXCR run on the multiplex PCR reads, TCRdb lists one record per CDR3 protein. The sample comprises around 390,000 distinct CDR3 sequences, more than 35% of which are singletons, and about 11% rests with the top ten. Sample: glioma tissue, nonneoplastic brain tissue, or PBMCs (not recorded which). The source of these receptors is a human donor with low-grade glioma or glioblastoma, undergoing nonglioma brain surgery, or in good health (not recorded which).

Comments on this clonotype: A single base separates this from a much larger clone, so it may be a read error. The chain has TRBV28 and TRBJ2-7; a weak D match, TRBD2 (6 bases). V was cut by 7 bases and J by 2 bases, with 18 bases left in between. The CDR3 runs 15 residues. Looked up from germline, CDR1 is MDHEN and CDR2 is SYDVKM. The CDR3 DNA is TGTGCCAGCAACCAACCGGGGGACCACCCCTACGAGCAGTACTTC. It encodes CASNQPGDHPYEQYF.

This clonotype showed up just once. The chain links TRBV27 to TRBJ2-1; 8 bases are shared with TRBD2. V dropped 5 bases and J dropped 2; count of bases not matched to a gene: 11. The CDR3 is 17 residues long. From germline, CDR1 is MNHEY and CDR2 SMNVEV (reference sequence). The CDR3 sequence: CASSKPLAGGTYNEQFF. The CDR3 bases are TGTGCCAGCAGTAAGCCCCTCGCGGGGGGAACCTACAATGAGCAGTTCTTC.

This clonotype has a handful of counts. This clone may be a read error of a much larger clone one base away. This sequence joins TRBV6-2 or TRBV6-3 and TRBJ2-1; D gene unclear. Germline V gene sequence: CDR1 MNHEY, CDR2 SVGEGT. This CDR3 region has 13 residues. The CDR3 protein is CASTNSQYNKQFF. The CDR3 DNA sequence: TGTGCCAGCACTAACTCACAATACAATAAGCAGTTCTTC.

This clonotype has just a few counts. V gene TRBV4-3 combines with J gene TRBJ2-5; D perhaps matches TRBD1 (5 bases). V was trimmed by 0 bases and J by 7 bases, leaving 18 bases between them. The CDR3 spans 16 residues. Germline V lookup: CDR1 LGHNA, CDR2 YSLEER. The CDR3 coding sequence is TGCGCCAGCAGCCAAGAAAGAATGGGCAGGGAAGGGACCCAGTACTTC. Its translation: CASSQERMGREGTQYF.

The chain carries TRBV12-3 or TRBV12-4 and TRBJ2-5; D gene unclear. TRBJ2-7 explains the end of the DNA better; the J call may be wrong. The CDR3 sequence is 13 residues long. The CDR3: CASTVGITYEQYF. The CDR3 DNA is TGTGCCAGCACCGTTGGGATAACCTACGAGCAGTACTTC.

V gene TRBV7-2 combines with J gene TRBJ1-1, with D possibly TRBD1 on 5 matching bases. Germline CDR1 SGHTA, CDR2 FQGNSA. The ends were cut back, 2 bases at V and 0 bases at J, with 13 bases in the middle. The CDR3 runs 16 residues. The CDR3 DNA sequence: TGTGCCAGCAGCTTAATTCCAGGGCGGGTGAACACTGAAGCTTTCTTT. Translated, it gives CASSLIPGRVNTEAFF.

The V and J genes are TRBV7-9 and TRBJ2-6; tentatively, D is TRBD2 (5 bases). The V gene's germline CDR1 is SEHNR and CDR2 FQNEAQ (reference sequence). This CDR3 has 19 residues. V was clipped by 5 bases and J by 0 bases, with 20 bases between them. The CDR3 DNA is TGTGCCAGCAGCCACCTGACCGCCAGCGGCTACTCTGGGGCCAACGTCCTGACTTTC. Its translation: CASSHLTASGYSGANVLTF.

Note on this clonotype: This likely comes from a read error, as the CDR3 has no conserved phenylalanine or tryptophan at its end. J is TRBJ1-3 and V is TRBV6-5; maybe TRBD1 (5 bases). Trimming shortened V by 0 bases and J by 0 bases, and 18 bases separated the two germline ends. This CDR3 contains 19 residues. The germline V gene encodes CDR1 MNHEY and CDR2 SVGAGI. The CDR3 sequence is CASSYSGPGLSSSGNTIYS. The CDR3 coding sequence is TGTGCCAGCAGTTACTCGGGGCCAGGCCTTTCAAGCTCTGGAAACACCATATATTCT.

With respect to this clonotype: One end of the junction is discordant with germline, which a read error may explain. The CDR3 DNA is TGTGCCGGCAGTTTAGAGTTTTCGACCCAGTACTTC. It is translated as CAGSLEFSTQYF. The V and J genes are TRBV28 and TRBJ2-5, with D unclear. The CDR3 extends over 12 amino acids. Germline V gives CDR1 MDHEN, CDR2 SYDVKM.

This chain links TRBV2 with TRBJ2-1; D is undetermined. From germline, CDR1 is SNHLY and CDR2 FYNNEI. The CDR3 spans 12 residues. V was trimmed by 6 bases and J by 8 bases, leaving 11 bases between them. CDR3 in DNA: TGTGCCAGCAGGGCGGACGATCATGAGCAGTTCTTC. Protein: CASRADDHEQFF.

This clonotype showed up just once. Being one base from a much bigger clone, this may be a read error. This chain uses TRBV27 with TRBJ1-6; 8 positions agree with TRBD1. CDR3 size: 17 residues. From germline, CDR1 is MNHEY and CDR2 SMNVEV (reference sequence). CDR3 in amino acids: CASSPYPSTGGNSPLQF. DNA of the CDR3: TGTGCCAGCAGTCCCTACCCCTCCACAGGGGGGAACTCACCCCTCCAATTT.

Concerning this clonotype itself: A clone one base away is much larger, so this may be a read error. The chain links TRBV27 to TRBJ2-7; TRBD1 might be the D (5 bases). This CDR3 contains 15 residues. Trimming took 5 bases from V and 3 from J, leaving 17 bases between them. Looked up from germline, CDR1 is MNHEY and CDR2 is SMNVEV (reference sequence). The CDR3 reads CASSKTVTEIYEQYF. In nucleotides, the CDR3 is TGTGCCAGCAGTAAAACCGTGACAGAGATCTACGAGCAGTACTTC.

V usage is TRBV2 and J usage is TRBJ2-1, with 8 bases fitting TRBD2. CDR1 and CDR2 (germline): SNHLY, FYNNEI. The CDR3 contains 13 residues. V was pared by 4 bases and J by 10 bases, with 6 bases of the junction left unmatched. The CDR3 loop is CASSVERENEQFF. The CDR3 DNA follows: TGTGCCAGCAGTGTGGAGCGGGAGAACGAGCAGTTCTTC.

This clonotype was observed many times. The chain recombines TRBV15 with TRBJ1-2, with no clear D. V lost 0 bases, J lost 4 bases, and 9 bases lay in between. Germline V gene lookup returns CDR1 LNHNV and CDR2 YYDKDF (reference sequence). The length of the CDR3 is 14 residues. CDR3 nucleotide sequence: TGTGCCACCAGCAGAGATGTGACGGTCTATGGCTACACCTTC. Protein sequence: CATSRDVTVYGYTF.

This clonotype was detected only a few times. The V and J genes are TRBV10-3 and TRBJ2-7; no reliable D call. Germline V gene sequence: CDR1 ENHRY, CDR2 SYGVKD. Trimming took off 2 bases at V and 3 bases at J, with 8 bases between the two ends. The CDR3 loop spans 13 amino acids. The CDR3 region is CAISEHSLYEQYF. In DNA, the CDR3 is TGTGCCATCAGTGAGCACAGCCTCTACGAGCAGTACTTC.

V gene TRBV10-3 combines with J gene TRBJ1-5, with TRBD1 matching over 7 bases. The CDR3 runs 13 residues. CDR1 and CDR2 (germline): ENHRY, SYGVKD. The V and J ends lost 7 bases and 10 bases, in that order; junction bases with no gene match: 10. Here the CDR3 DNA reads TGTGCCATCACAGGACAGGTCGGCGGTCCCCAGCATTTT. Translating it yields CAITGQVGGPQHF.

About this clonotype: A much larger clone sits a single nucleotide away, making a read error possible. V is TRBV20-1 and J is TRBJ1-4, with unresolved D. Germline assignment: CDR1 DFQATT and CDR2 SNEGSKA (reference sequence). The CDR3 contains 11 residues. The CDR3 nucleotides are TGCAGTGCTAGACACCAGATAGGGAAACTTTTT. Amino acid sequence: CSARHQIGKLF.

The chain recombines TRBV20-1 with TRBJ1-1, with 7 bases matching TRBD1. CDR1 is DFQATT and CDR2 is SNEGSKA in the germline V gene (reference sequence). The CDR3 has 14 amino acids. Unmatched junction bases numbered 10, after V lost 0 bases and J lost 9 bases. The CDR3 DNA reads TGCAGTGCTAGAGATCGGACAGGAGCCGCTAAAGCTTTCTTT. Amino acid sequence: CSARDRTGAAKAFF.